The clone carrying this T cell receptor beta chain was picked up one time. Original data processing: Amplification with reference gene primers provided the estimates of nucleated cell counts. TCRdb's table, derived via immunoSEQ multiplex PCR, lists solely in-frame clones and lacks some. From that table come the V and J calls and clone size; the DNA was used to work out D and trimming. The data hold about 410,000 clones, with over 75% observed a single time. This sample is part of a study of blood T cell repertoires in COVID-19. Germline CDR1 SGHTA, CDR2 FQGNSA. Trimming removed 2 bases at V and 10 bases at J, with 12 bases between. The CDR3 is 14 amino acids.

The receptor comes from a woman aged 40 to 50 with COVID-19, enrolled during active disease. Sequencing used peripheral blood. The rearrangement joins TRBV7-2 to TRBJ1-6, with D possibly matching TRBD1 (5 bases). CDR3 DNA: TGTGCCAGCAGCTTAATCAGGGTTAGATCACCCCTCCACTTT. Residues: CASSLIRVRSPLHF. Full variable domain (missing parts from reference TRBV7-2 and TRBJ1-6): GAGVSQSPSNKVTEKGKDVELRCDPISGHTALYWYRQSLGQGLEFLIYFQGNSAPDKSGLPSDRFSAERTGGSVSTLTIQRTQQEDSAVYLCASSLIRVRSPLHFGNGTRLTVT.